Sequencing of this T cell receptor (beta chain) was carried out in a study of blood T cell repertoires in COVID-19. Looking at the study overall: Sites across the United States, Italy and Spain contributed samples from acute and convalescent COVID-19. T cells, B-cell-depleted T cells, or PBMCs supplied cDNA or gDNA.

There are 18 residues in the CDR3. CDR1 is SGHRS, CDR2 YFSETQ, per germline. V gave up 0 bases and J gave up 2 bases, with 19 bases separating them. TCRdb's copy holds only in-frame clones and misses some; the assay was immunoSEQ multiplex PCR. Of around 13,000 clones in the sample, roughly four fifths were seen once. The sequencing sample was made of peripheral blood. This sequence was found in a woman in her sixties or seventies with acute or convalescent COVID-19. This chain links TRBV5-1 with TRBJ2-3, with D perhaps matching TRBD2 (6 bases). CDR3 protein: CASSLEPSVVYLTDTQYF. The CDR3 region has the DNA TGCGCCAGCAGCTTGGAGCCTAGCGTCGTATACCTCACAGATACGCAGTATTTT.